This T cell receptor (beta chain) was identified in a study of T cells in Graves' hyperthyroidism and ophthalmopathy. Amplified TCR beta CDR3 regions came from RNA transcripts. RT-PCR in the first round (using the HTBI primer set) targeted the TCR CDR3. Each CDR3 protein is one row after TCRdb ran MiXCR on the multiplex PCR reads. The repertoire holds approximately 720,000 distinct CDR3 sequences, roughly a sixth seen once, with approximately 16% in the top ten. Hyperthyroidism had been newly diagnosed in patients aged 18 to 65, and its duration was under 2 months. Each diagnosis drew on symptoms, thyroxine, TRAb, thyroid ultrasound and orbital computed tomography findings. Germline loops: CDR1 LNHDA, CDR2 SQIVND (reference sequence). CDR3 length equals 14 residues. Regarding this clonotype: One junction end disagrees with the germline gene, perhaps due to a read error.

The source is a woman aged 45-65 years with Graves' hyperthyroidism that later progressed to Graves' ophthalmopathy. Sequenced material: blood. This chain uses TRBV19 with TRBJ1-1, with 7 bases lining up with TRBD1. CDR3 coding DNA: TGTGCCAGTAGTCCTCAAACAGGGGACACTGGAGCTTTCTTT. It translates to CASSPQTGDTGAFF.